This paragraph covers one TCR beta chain sequence. Its antigen remains unidentified. This sample was included in a study of shared clonotypes between healthy human individuals. On the study more broadly: Every donor yielded three CD4 naive, three CD4 memory, two CD8 naive and one CD8 memory plate.

Sequencing was performed with immunoSEQ multiplex PCR; in TCRdb, only in-frame clones are kept and a portion is missing. Of about 110,000 clones in the sample, 68% are singletons; the top ten hold over 20%. The study, taken as a whole, reports: Tissues were not sampled, only blood, and their repertoires likely differ.

The CDR3 loop spans 17 amino acids. Trimming cost V 1 base and J 9 bases; bases outside gene matches: 14. Looked up from germline, CDR1 is MGHRA and CDR2 is YSYEKL. This receptor was taken from a woman under 40 in good health. This chain connects TRBV4-1 to TRBJ2-1, with TRBD2 matching over 8 bases. Sequenced input: memory CD8+ T cells sorted from blood. Documented subset: CD45RO+ cells pooled with CCR7-negative TemRA cells. Here the CDR3 reads CASSQVDMGLGRGEQFF. In nucleotides, the CDR3 is TGCGCCAGCAGCCAAGTAGACATGGGACTAGGGCGCGGTGAGCAGTTCTTC.